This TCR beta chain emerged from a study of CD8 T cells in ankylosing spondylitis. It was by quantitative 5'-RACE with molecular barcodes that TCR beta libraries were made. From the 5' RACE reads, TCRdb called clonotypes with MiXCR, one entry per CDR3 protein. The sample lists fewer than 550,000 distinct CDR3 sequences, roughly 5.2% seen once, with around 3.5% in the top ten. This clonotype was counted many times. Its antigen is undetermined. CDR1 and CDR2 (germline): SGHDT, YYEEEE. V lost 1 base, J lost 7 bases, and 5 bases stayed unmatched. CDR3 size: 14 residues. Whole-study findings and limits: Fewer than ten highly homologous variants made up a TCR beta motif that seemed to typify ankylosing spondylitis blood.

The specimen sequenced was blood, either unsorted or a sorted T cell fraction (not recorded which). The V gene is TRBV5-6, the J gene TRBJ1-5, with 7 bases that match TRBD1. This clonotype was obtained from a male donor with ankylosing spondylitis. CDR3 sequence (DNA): TGTGCCAGCAGCTTGCGAGGGGGCCCCCAGCCCCAGCATTTT. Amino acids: CASSLRGGPQPQHF.